This T cell receptor (beta chain) was observed in a study of blood T cell repertoires in COVID-19 (dated by TCRdb to 2019 to 2021). Study-level background: Samples from collaborators originated in the United States, Italy and Spain and spanned both the acute and convalescent phases of COVID-19. The prospective study material was composed of cDNA or gDNA derived from T cells, B-cell-depleted T cells, or PBMCs. Subjects who had been exposed to COVID-19, were actively infected with it, or had recovered from it provided the deeply sampled blood TCRbeta repertoires that made up the dataset. The repertoires were made available in a free public database intended to serve as a resource for research on the immune response to SARS-CoV-2. The samples were drawn from the first 160 participants of the ongoing ImmuneRACE study and from 1,254 subjects provided by 6 global collaborators. The sample metadata nearly always contained a de-identified subject ID, COVID-19 status, age in years and sex. HLA class I and class II types, where available, came from metadata supplied by the sample provider rather than from assay-based typing.

Collaborating institutions collected whole blood in K2EDTA tubes following their own protocols. For TCRbeta analysis, collaborator samples were shipped as frozen whole blood, as isolated PBMCs, or as DNA extracted from either sample type. TCRbeta CDR3 regions were amplified from genomic DNA by means of the immunoSEQ Assay, a bias-controlled multiplex PCR. On the study's bioinformatics: The number of nucleated cells in each sample was estimated by amplification of reference gene primers within the assay. Sequence reads were collapsed and filtered to measure the absolute abundance of every unique TCRbeta CDR3 rearrangement. Productive Simpson clonality was computed per sample as the square root of Simpson's diversity index over productive rearrangements. The source is immuneACCESS, and TCRdb retained only in-frame sequences with V and J called. Part of the clones is not carried over; for the studies checked, unresolved V genes explain less than half of this, and the remainder is unexplained. The DNA gave D and trimming, while V, J and clone size come from that table. This sample gives just under 150,000 clones in total; around 90% of them show up just once. The ten largest clones represent around 0.91% of the sample.

Paper-wide results and their limitations: Clinical and demographic metadata were provided uncurated, with the amount varying by source and participant.

The CDR3 holds 14 amino acids from the cysteine to the phenylalanine. Of all the DNA, just the CDR3 is kept, 42 bases in frame from base 1. Trimming costs V 4 bases and J 0 bases, and their ends lie 9 bases apart. The germline V gene provides CDR1 SNHLY and CDR2 FYNNEI. Concerning this clone itself: Its antigen is not yet known. No clone much larger than this one lies a single base away; base qualities are absent.

Sequences were obtained from peripheral blood. The TCR was taken from a woman aged 50 to 65 with acute or convalescent COVID-19. This chain joins TRBV2 to TRBJ1-2; the D gene is not confidently resolved. The sequence in DNA is TGTGCCAGCAGTGCTAAATTAGCTAACTATGGCTACACCTTC. Its protein reads: CASSAKLANYGYTF.